Following are 15 T cell receptor beta chains from one sample sequenced in a study of a mutant IDH1 vaccine in newly diagnosed glioma (TCRdb year 2021). Libraries were built with the immunoSEQ multiplex PCR assay. Here the immuneACCESS table is served through TCRdb, limited to in-frame sequences with V and J called. Missing clones are a known gap in these copies; in checked studies unresolved V genes cover under half, and the rest lacks a known reason. The sample table lists 12,000 or so clones, about nine tenths of them with a count of one. About 5.5% of the sample belongs to the ten largest clones. The sample's time point label is to be understood as: week 5, during vaccination. A 20-mer mutant IDH1 peptide at 300 micrograms in Montanide made up each vaccine dose, which was injected subcutaneously together with topical imiquimod. The antigens of these receptors remain unknown. The sequenced sample was PBMCs, obtained from a glioma patient whose treatment included an IDH1 peptide vaccine. These receptors came from a woman aged 40 to 50 with glioma. Some clones in this sample may be carry-over from other donors' samples.

This rearrangement joins TRBV7-9 to TRBJ2-1, with 8 bases identical to TRBD2. Germline values: CDR1 SEHNR, CDR2 FQNEAQ (reference sequence). V dropped 5 bases and J dropped 4; count of bases not matched to a gene: 7. The CDR3 consists of 15 residues. This CDR3 is CASSRSGSGYNEQFF. CDR3 bases: TGTGCCAGCAGCCGAAGCGGGAGTGGGTACAATGAGCAGTTCTTC.

The chain recombines TRBV20-1 with TRBJ1-1, with D tentatively TRBD1 (6 bases). In germline, CDR1 is DFQATT, CDR2 SNEGSKA (reference sequence). V lost 3 bases and J 4 bases, leaving 6 bases between the germline ends. The CDR3 extends over 11 amino acids. The CDR3 DNA reads as TGCAGTGCTAGGGGGGCCACTGAAGCTTTCTTT. As protein: CSARGATEAFF.

The V and J genes are TRBV7-9 and TRBJ1-1; D gene uncertain. V gave up 3 bases and J gave up 4 bases, with 6 bases separating them. This CDR3 comprises 12 residues. Germline assignment: CDR1 SEHNR and CDR2 FQNEAQ (reference sequence). CDR3: CASSFLPTEAFF. CDR3 bases: TGTGCCAGCAGCTTCCTCCCCACTGAAGCTTTCTTT.

This clone was recorded a few times. This chain connects TRBV5-6 to TRBJ2-7, with 9 bases identical to TRBD2. Germline trimming cut 0 bases from V and 2 bases from J; bases unmatched to any gene: 3. There are 15 residues in the CDR3. Germline CDR1 SGHDT, CDR2 YYEEEE. The CDR3 bases are TGTGCCAGCAGCTTGGGGGGGACTAGCCCCTACGAGCAGTACTTC. Amino acid sequence: CASSLGGTSPYEQYF.

This clone was seen a single time. The V call is TRBV27, the J call TRBJ2-1; D might be TRBD2 (5 bases). CDR3 length: 13 amino acids. CDR1 and CDR2 from the germline V gene are MNHEY and SMNVEV (reference sequence). Trimming removed 5 bases at V and 5 bases at J, with 10 bases between. CDR3 in amino acids: CASSPGGHNEQFF. CDR3 DNA sequence: TGTGCCAGCAGTCCGGGCGGGCACAATGAGCAGTTCTTC.

The chain recombines TRBV29-1 with TRBJ2-7, with no clear D. Trimming took 4 bases from V and 2 from J, leaving 12 bases between them. This CDR3 contains 13 residues. The germline V gene has CDR1 SQVTM and CDR2 ANQGSEA. The CDR3 nucleotides are TGCAGCGTTGGGCGAGGTCCCGCCTACGAGCAGTACTTC. This gives the protein CSVGRGPAYEQYF.

The gene calls are TRBV5-1 and TRBJ2-5, with 7 bases identical to TRBD1. CDR3 length equals 22 residues. Germline V gene sequence: CDR1 SGHRS, CDR2 YFSETQ. The ends lost 0 bases at V and 0 bases at J; junction bases unmatched: 23. The CDR3 here is CASSLAPTTGRAISVYQETQYF. The CDR3 DNA sequence: TGCGCCAGCAGCTTGGCCCCCACGACAGGGCGTGCGATTAGCGTTTACCAAGAGACCCAGTACTTC. Together with reference TRBV5-1 and TRBJ2-5, the CDR3 gives the full variable domain: KAGVTQTPRYLIKTRGQQVTLSCSPISGHRSVSWYQQTPGQGLQFLFEYFSETQRNKGNFPGRFSGRQFSNSRSEMNVSTLELGDSALYLCASSLAPTTGRAISVYQETQYFGPGTRLLVL.

The V call is TRBV6-5, the J call TRBJ2-7; no clear D. Germline V gene sequence: CDR1 MNHEY, CDR2 SVGAGI. The V and J ends lost 4 bases and 6 bases respectively, with 13 bases between them. This CDR3 contains 13 residues. The CDR3 loop is CASSLDLLGEQYF. DNA for the CDR3: TGTGCCAGCAGTTTGGACCTGCTGGGCGAGCAGTACTTC.

In this sample, this clone turned up once. The chain employs TRBV9 and TRBJ2-5; D assignment may be TRBD1 or TRBD2 (5 bases each). Trimming took 2 bases from V and 4 from J, leaving 15 bases between them. CDR3 size: 15 residues. From germline, CDR1 is SGDLS and CDR2 YYNGEE. CDR3 region: CASSVSPGAGETQYF. DNA for the CDR3: TGTGCCAGCAGCGTCTCGCCCGGGGCGGGAGAGACCCAGTACTTC.

V gene TRBV6-1 combines with J gene TRBJ2-5; 9 bases agree with TRBD1. Germline V CDR1 and CDR2: MNHNS, SASEGT. Losses at the gene ends were 7 bases for V and 5 bases for J; bases not matched to a gene: 11. CDR3 length: 15 residues. The CDR3 nucleotides are TGTGCCAGCACCAAAACAACAGGGGGCACTGAGACCCAGTACTTC. This sequence encodes CASTKTTGGTETQYF.

This clone was seen just once. The chain uses TRBV5-1 and TRBJ2-1; TRBD1 might be the D (6 bases). CDR1 SGHRS and CDR2 YFSETQ come from the germline V gene. V lost 5 bases and J 4 bases, leaving 13 bases between the germline ends. CDR3 length: 14 amino acids. The CDR3 here is CASSTGTKYNEQFF. As DNA, the CDR3 is TGCGCCAGCAGTACCGGGACAAAATACAATGAGCAGTTCTTC.

The rearrangement links TRBV2 to TRBJ1-1, with D perhaps matching TRBD1 (6 bases). CDR1 SNHLY and CDR2 FYNNEI come from the germline V gene. There are 13 residues in the CDR3. Trimming cost V 7 bases and J 2 bases, with 11 bases left between them. This CDR3 is CASMGAVNTEAFF. CDR3 DNA sequence: TGTGCCAGCATGGGGGCGGTAAACACTGAAGCTTTCTTT.

This chain links TRBV13 with TRBJ1-3; D is unresolved. Per the germline V gene, CDR1 is PRHDT and CDR2 is FYEKMQ (reference sequence). This CDR3 has 14 residues. V was pared by 6 bases and J by 4 bases, with 13 bases between. The CDR3 is CASRELTRGNTIYF. In DNA form, the CDR3 reads TGTGCCAGCAGGGAGCTCACGCGAGGAAACACCATATATTTT.

This rearrangement joins TRBV5-5 to TRBJ1-2; 7 bases line up with TRBD1. There are 15 residues in the CDR3. V lost 0 bases, J lost 6 bases, and 8 bases stayed unmatched. Germline V lookup: CDR1 SGHKS, CDR2 YYEKEE (reference sequence). CDR3 bases: TGTGCCAGCAGCTTGGAACTCTACAGGGGAGATGGCTACACCTTC. Translated: CASSLELYRGDGYTF.

The genes are TRBV2 and TRBJ2-3, with D tentatively TRBD2 (5 bases). Trimming shortened V by 6 bases and J by 0 bases, and 13 bases separated the two germline ends. The CDR3 is made up of 15 amino acids. The germline CDR1 and CDR2 sequences are SNHLY and FYNNEI. The CDR3 loop reads CASSIGSASTDTQYF. The CDR3 DNA sequence: TGTGCCAGCAGCATTGGGAGCGCCAGCACAGATACGCAGTATTTT.